The next 31 T cell receptor beta chains were all read from a single sample in a study of T cells after yellow fever vaccination. TCRdb fed the 5' RACE reads into MiXCR, producing one record per CDR3 protein. Of some 390,000 distinct CDR3 sequences in the sample, 6.2% were seen once. The specimen was PBMCs, collected 5 days after the yellow fever booster vaccination. These TCRs come from a man in his thirties or forties who received the YFV17D yellow fever vaccine.

This clonotype was detected ten times or more. The gene calls are TRBV10-2 and TRBJ2-6; no clear D. V lost 3 bases and J lost 0, with 6 bases in between. The CDR3 consists of 15 residues. Germline V gene lookup returns CDR1 WSHSY and CDR2 SAAADI. The CDR3 protein is CASSDINSGANVLTF. The CDR3 DNA follows: TGCGCCAGCAGTGACATAAACTCTGGGGCCAACGTCCTGACTTTC.

This clonotype was counted at least ten times. The chain uses TRBV12-3 or TRBV12-4 and TRBJ2-1; TRBD2 matches at 9 bases. Germline trimming cut 1 base from V and 3 bases from J; bases unmatched to any gene: 4. The CDR3 covers 16 residues. The chain's CDR3 is CASSLGSGSLYNEQFF. The CDR3 bases are TGTGCCAGCAGTTTAGGTAGCGGGAGTCTCTACAATGAGCAGTTCTTC.

This clonotype was seen a few times. J is TRBJ2-4 and V is TRBV20-1, with TRBD1 matching 9 bases. V shed 5 bases and J 3 bases; nucleotides not matched to a gene: 5. Germline CDR1 and CDR2: DFQATT and SNEGSKA (reference sequence). The length of the CDR3 is 14 residues. CDR3 protein: CSAATGGGKNIQYF. The CDR3 nucleotides are TGCAGTGCTGCGACAGGGGGTGGCAAAAACATTCAGTACTTC.

The genes are TRBV24-1 and TRBJ1-1; D perhaps matches TRBD1 (5 bases). The CDR3 is made up of 13 amino acids. Germline V CDR1 and CDR2: KGHDR, SFDVKD. Trimming cost V 3 bases and J 10 bases, with 14 bases left between them. The CDR3 protein is CATSDNTGSPAFF. In nucleotides, the CDR3 is TGTGCCACCAGTGATAATACAGGTTCGCCAGCTTTCTTT.

This clonotype has more than one count but fewer than ten. V gene TRBV4-3 combines with J gene TRBJ2-3, with D possibly matching TRBD2 (6 bases). V lost 1 base, J lost 0 bases, and 11 bases lay in between. Germline V gene data show CDR1 as LGHNA and CDR2 as YSLEER. The CDR3 has 16 amino acids. The CDR3, as DNA: TGCGCCAGCAGCCAAGGGGCTAGCGTTAGCACAGATACGCAGTATTTT. This gives the protein CASSQGASVSTDTQYF.

This clonotype was seen more than once but under ten times. The chain uses TRBV23-1 and TRBJ2-1; the D gene is possibly TRBD2 (5 bases). TRBV23-1 is placed among ORFs of uncertain function. CDR3 size: 17 residues. The V and J ends lost 2 bases and 4 bases respectively, with 18 bases between them. CDR3 in amino acids: CASSQPSGSPHYNEQFF. The CDR3 DNA sequence: TGCGCCAGCAGTCAACCGAGCGGTAGCCCACATTACAATGAGCAGTTCTTC.

V and J are TRBV20-1 and TRBJ1-4; D may be TRBD1 (5 bases). The CDR3 length is 14 residues. The V and J ends lost 3 bases and 3 bases respectively, with 11 bases between them. The germline gives CDR1 DFQATT, CDR2 SNEGSKA (reference sequence). CDR3 nucleotide sequence: TGCAGTGCTAGTCTTGGGGCGGCTAATGAAAAACTGTTTTTT. Protein: CSASLGAANEKLFF.

This clonotype has a count of ten or more. The J gene is TRBJ2-2, the V gene TRBV5-1, with D unclear. V was shortened by 0 bases and J by 3 bases, with 6 bases between the two germline ends. The CDR3 covers 14 residues. The V gene's germline CDR1 is SGHRS and CDR2 YFSETQ. The CDR3 sequence: CASSLAPDTGELFF. DNA for the CDR3: TGCGCCAGCAGCTTGGCTCCTGACACCGGGGAGCTGTTTTTT.

This sequence joins TRBV7-2 and TRBJ1-2; tentatively, D is TRBD1 (5 bases). The germline CDR1 and CDR2 sequences are SGHTA and FQGNSA. Trimming left V 1 base short and J 4 bases short, with 10 bases between. The CDR3 extends over 14 amino acids. This CDR3 is CASSLDRTIYGYTF. CDR3 nucleotide sequence: TGTGCCAGCAGCTTAGATCGGACAATCTATGGCTACACCTTC.

This clonotype occurred many times. The chain has TRBV6-5 and TRBJ2-7, with 8 positions matching TRBD1. In germline, CDR1 is MNHEY, CDR2 SVGAGI. The CDR3 is 16 amino acids. The junction had 10 bases not matched to a gene; V was cut back by 1 base and J by 5 bases. The CDR3 protein is CASSYLPGGASHEQYF. The CDR3 bases are TGTGCCAGCAGTTACTTACCAGGGGGCGCGTCCCACGAGCAGTACTTC.

This clonotype was detected only a few times. The chain joins TRBV20-1 to TRBJ2-7, with a possible D match to TRBD2 (6 bases). The CDR3 runs to 15 residues. V was clipped by 3 bases and J by 2 bases, with 17 bases between them. From germline, CDR1 is DFQATT and CDR2 SNEGSKA (reference sequence). The CDR3 protein is CSARRPAGPTYEQYF. The CDR3 DNA reads TGCAGTGCTAGGAGGCCAGCGGGTCCTACCTACGAGCAGTACTTC.

This chain's CDR3 is CASSYMGDSSEQYF. The CDR3 coding sequence is TGTGCCAGCAGTTACATGGGGGACAGCTCCGAGCAGTACTTC. V gene TRBV6-5 combines with J gene TRBJ2-7; 7 bases fit TRBD1. The CDR3 consists of 14 residues. The germline CDR1 and CDR2 sequences are MNHEY and SVGAGI. Trimming removed 2 bases from V and 6 bases from J; junction bases left unmatched: 7.

This clonotype was detected many times. The CDR3 sequence is CASSGGVGANEQFF. The CDR3 region has the DNA TGTGCCAGCAGCGGAGGGGTGGGGGCTAATGAGCAGTTCTTC. The rearrangement links TRBV7-2 to TRBJ2-1; the D call may be TRBD1 or TRBD2 (6 bases each). Germline V CDR1 and CDR2: SGHTA, FQGNSA. V was trimmed by 5 bases and J by 7 bases, leaving 15 bases between them. The CDR3 spans 14 residues.

V is TRBV28 and J is TRBJ2-5, with 7 positions matching TRBD2. This CDR3 has 15 residues. V was pared by 6 bases and J by 5 bases, with 12 bases of the junction left unmatched. The germline gives CDR1 MDHEN, CDR2 SYDVKM. CDR3 DNA sequence: TGTGCCAGCAGGTTTCAAGCGGGAACGGGTGAGACCCAGTACTTC. This translates into CASRFQAGTGETQYF. Full variable domain (remainder filled in from reference TRBV28 and TRBJ2-5): DVKVTQSSRYLVKRTGEKVFLECVQDMDHENMFWYRQDPGLGLRLIYFSYDVKMKEKGDIPEGYSVSREKKERFSLILESASTNQTSMYLCASRFQAGTGETQYFGPGTRLLVL.

V usage is TRBV12-3 or TRBV12-4 and J usage is TRBJ2-3; 9 bases are a match to TRBD2. V trimming: 1 base; J trimming: 5 bases; junction bases outside the gene matches: 7. CDR3 length: 16 residues. The chain's CDR3 is CASSLGGSGSGDTQYF. CDR3 sequence (DNA): TGTGCCAGCAGTTTAGGGGGTAGCGGGAGTGGAGATACGCAGTATTTT.

As concerns this clonotype: A much larger clone differs from this one at a single base, so this may be a read error. The chain recombines TRBV6-1 with TRBJ2-1; 8 bases map to TRBD2. This CDR3 is 15 amino acids long. CDR1 MNHNS and CDR2 SASEGT come from the germline V gene. V was pared by 6 bases and J by 8 bases, with 12 bases of the junction left unmatched. As DNA, the CDR3 is TGTGCCAGCAGGCTAGCGGGCCCGCGGAACGATGAGCAGTTCTTC. The encoded protein is CASRLAGPRNDEQFF.

This clonotype was seen a few times. This rearrangement joins TRBV18 to TRBJ2-5; D gene uncertain. The germline V gene encodes CDR1 KGHSH and CDR2 LQKENI. V shed 4 bases and J shed 5 bases, with 8 bases lying between them. The CDR3 has 12 amino acids. The DNA for the CDR3 is TGTGCCAGCTCACGACCCCGGGAGACCCAGTACTTC. It translates to CASSRPRETQYF. Looking up the rest from reference TRBV18 and TRBJ2-5 gives the full variable domain: NAGVMQNPRHLVRRRGQEARLRCSPMKGHSHVYWYRQLPEEGLKFMVYLQKENIIDESGMPKERFSAEFPKEGPSILRIQQVVRGDSAAYFCASSRPRETQYFGPGTRLLVL.

The chain couples TRBV5-4 to TRBJ2-3, with TRBD1 matching over 7 bases. J lost 2 bases, V lost 3 bases, and 9 bases had no gene match. This CDR3 comprises 16 residues. CDR1 and CDR2 (germline): SGHNT, YYREEE (reference sequence). The CDR3 DNA follows: TGTGCCAGCAGCTCCCCAAAGAGGGGGCTCACAGATACGCAGTATTTT. Its protein is CASSSPKRGLTDTQYF.

Points on this clonotype: A read error is possible here, since a much larger clone lies one base away. The conserved final phenylalanine or tryptophan is absent from the CDR3, which likely points to a read error. It is unclear where the CDR3 begins or ends on the DNA, so no DNA is shown, and the CDR3 is as TCRdb lists it. The chain uses TRBV11-2 and TRBJ2-3; the table's D call, TRBD1, has no DNA check behind it. The germline V gene encodes CDR1 SGHAT and CDR2 FQNNGV. The CDR3 is 18 amino acids in total, end residues counted. CDR3 sequence: CASSPFGRTGFLADTQYL.

This clonotype was seen only a few times. CDR3 bases: TGCAGTGCTAGAGATCTATTGCGGAGAGGATACGAGCAGTACTTC. Amino acid sequence: CSARDLLRRGYEQYF. The chain employs TRBV20-1 and TRBJ2-7; no reliable D call. This CDR3 spans 15 amino acids. The ends were cut back, 0 bases at V and 4 bases at J, with 16 bases in the middle. Germline V CDR1 and CDR2: DFQATT, SNEGSKA (reference sequence).

The gene calls are TRBV20-1 and TRBJ2-7, with 7 positions matching TRBD2. Per the germline V gene, CDR1 is DFQATT and CDR2 is SNEGSKA (reference sequence). J lost 5 bases, V lost 6 bases, and 10 bases had no gene match. This CDR3 is built from 13 residues. In nucleotides, the CDR3 is TGCAGTGCACCGGGACTAACCTTCGACGAGCAGTACTTC. It translates to CSAPGLTFDEQYF.

This clonotype was observed a handful of times. This chain connects TRBV9 to TRBJ2-2; TRBD1 matches 11 bases. The CDR3 totals 17 residues. The V gene end was trimmed by 3 bases and the J gene end by 6 bases; junction bases not matched to a gene: 10. CDR1 SGDLS and CDR2 YYNGEE come from the germline V gene. CDR3 amino acids: CASSGFSGTGGSGELFF. The CDR3 DNA reads TGTGCCAGCAGCGGGTTTTCCGGGACAGGGGGGTCCGGGGAGCTGTTTTTT.

The V gene is TRBV23-1, the J gene TRBJ2-3; D may match TRBD1 or TRBD2 (5 bases each). TRBV23-1 is marked as an open reading frame, function uncertain. The length of the CDR3 is 14 residues. Written as DNA, the CDR3 is TGCGCTCCAGCAGGGCCTAGCCGCACAGATACGCAGTATTTT. Protein: CAPAGPSRTDTQYF.

This clonotype was detected only a few times. The J gene is TRBJ2-3, the V gene TRBV7-8; 8 bases line up with TRBD2. The CDR3 is 12 residues long. Germline V lookup: CDR1 SGHVS, CDR2 FQNEAQ. With 2 bases clipped from V and 8 bases from J, the junction kept 0 bases outside the gene matches. The chain's CDR3 is CASSLLAGTQYF. The CDR3 DNA reads TGTGCCAGCAGCTTACTAGCGGGTACGCAGTATTTT.

This clonotype was counted ten times or more. The chain joins TRBV5-1 to TRBJ2-1; the match to TRBD1 covers 8 bases. J gave up 8 bases and V 0 bases, and 7 bases lay outside the gene matches. CDR3 size: 15 residues. Germline V gene data show CDR1 as SGHRS and CDR2 as YFSETQ. CDR3 DNA: TGCGCCAGCAGCTTGGTTGGACAGGGAGTCCATGAGCAGTTCTTC. This encodes CASSLVGQGVHEQFF.

About this clonotype: With a much larger clone just one base away, this may be a read error. The chain uses TRBV7-6 and TRBJ2-3; D is undetermined. V was shortened by 6 bases and J by 0 bases, with 13 bases between the two germline ends. Germline V CDR1 and CDR2: SGHVS, FNYEAQ. The length of the CDR3 is 15 residues. The CDR3 reads CASSKGFGSTDTQYF. The CDR3 coding sequence is TGTGCCAGCAGTAAGGGTTTCGGTAGCACAGATACGCAGTATTTT.

A few counts support this clonotype. The chain carries TRBV4-2 and TRBJ1-4; D might be TRBD1 (5 bases). In germline, CDR1 is LGHNA, CDR2 YNFKEQ. There are 19 residues in the CDR3. Trimming pared 6 bases from V and 0 bases from J, leaving 23 bases between. This CDR3 reads CASRDVYGGIQSTNEKLFF. The CDR3 nucleotides are TGTGCCAGCAGGGACGTGTACGGGGGAATCCAGTCAACTAATGAAAAACTGTTTTTT.

This clonotype was seen repeatedly, ten times or more. The gene calls are TRBV5-1 and TRBJ1-1, with D perhaps TRBD1 (5 bases). CDR3 length equals 14 residues. Germline-derived CDR1 and CDR2 are SGHRS and YFSETQ. V was trimmed by 0 bases and J by 8 bases, leaving 14 bases between them. The CDR3 DNA sequence: TGCGCCAGCAGCTTGGGAGGGGTGCAAGGGGAAGCTTTCTTT. The encoded protein is CASSLGGVQGEAFF.

This clonotype was observed at least ten times. The V gene is TRBV29-1, the J gene TRBJ2-1; 9 bases map to TRBD2. Trimming took 7 bases from V and 8 from J; bases not matched to a gene: 12. This CDR3 is 14 amino acids long. The V gene's germline CDR1 is SQVTM and CDR2 ANQGSEA. CDR3 sequence: CSGDVAGAGHEQFF. The CDR3 nucleotides read TGCAGCGGGGATGTAGCGGGAGCTGGTCATGAGCAGTTCTTC.

This clonotype was seen ten or more times. The chain carries TRBV5-1 and TRBJ1-2, with a weak D call TRBD1 (6 bases). From germline, CDR1 is SGHRS and CDR2 YFSETQ. With 3 bases removed from V and 1 base from J, the gap between germline ends came to 19 bases. This CDR3 has 17 residues. Here the CDR3 DNA reads TGCGCCAGCAGCTCGAAACTCCGGGACACCTTTAACTATGGCTACACCTTC. It specifies CASSSKLRDTFNYGYTF.

This clonotype has just a few counts. This chain links TRBV5-4 with TRBJ2-1, with 7 bases aligning to TRBD1. There are 15 residues in the CDR3. V was pared by 3 bases and J by 7 bases, with 10 bases of the junction left unmatched. The germline gives CDR1 SGHNT, CDR2 YYREEE (reference sequence). This chain's CDR3 is CASSSPGQVENEQFF. The CDR3 DNA follows: TGTGCCAGCAGCTCGCCTGGACAGGTAGAGAATGAGCAGTTCTTC.